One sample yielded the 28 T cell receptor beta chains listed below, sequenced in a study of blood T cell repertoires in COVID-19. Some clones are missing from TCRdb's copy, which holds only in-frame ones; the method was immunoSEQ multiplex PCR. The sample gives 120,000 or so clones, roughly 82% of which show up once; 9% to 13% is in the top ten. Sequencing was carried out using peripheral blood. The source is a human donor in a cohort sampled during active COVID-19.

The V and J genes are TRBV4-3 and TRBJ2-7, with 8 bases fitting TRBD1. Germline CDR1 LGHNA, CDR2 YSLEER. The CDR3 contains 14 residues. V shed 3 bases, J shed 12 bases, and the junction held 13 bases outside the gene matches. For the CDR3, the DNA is TGCGCCAGCAGCCAGAAGATGGGCAGGGGGCGTCTGTACTTC. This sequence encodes CASSQKMGRGRLYF.

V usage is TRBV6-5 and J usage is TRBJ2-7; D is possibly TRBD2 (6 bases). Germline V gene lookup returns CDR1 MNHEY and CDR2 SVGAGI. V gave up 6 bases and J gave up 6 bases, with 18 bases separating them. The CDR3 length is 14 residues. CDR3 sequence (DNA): TGTGCCAGCAGCCTGGTCGGGGGTAGTAGCGAGCAGTACTTC. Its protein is CASSLVGGSSEQYF.

The CDR3 bases are TGTGCCAGCAGCCTAGACAGGAACGGGCTGCGTGAAGCTTTCTTT. Translation: CASSLDRNGLREAFF. The chain links TRBV7-6 to TRBJ1-1; D possibly corresponds to TRBD1 (6 bases). This CDR3 has 15 residues. Trimming cost V 5 bases and J 7 bases, with 20 bases left between them. Germline CDR1 SGHVS, CDR2 FNYEAQ. The full variable domain, its missing parts supplied by reference TRBV7-6 and TRBJ1-1, is GAGVSQSPRYKVTKRGQDVALRCDPISGHVSLYWYRQALGQGPEFLTYFNYEAQQDKSGLPNDRFSAERPEGSISTLTIQRTEQRDSAMYRCASSLDRNGLREAFFGQGTRLTVV.

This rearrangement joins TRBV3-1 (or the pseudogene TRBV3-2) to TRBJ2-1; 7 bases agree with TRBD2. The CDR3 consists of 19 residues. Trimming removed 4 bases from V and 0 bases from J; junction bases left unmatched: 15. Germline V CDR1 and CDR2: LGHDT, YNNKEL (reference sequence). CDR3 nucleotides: TGTGCCAGCAGCCCTAGGGTGAAGCTTAGCGGGCTCTCCTACAATGAGCAGTTCTTC. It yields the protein CASSPRVKLSGLSYNEQFF.

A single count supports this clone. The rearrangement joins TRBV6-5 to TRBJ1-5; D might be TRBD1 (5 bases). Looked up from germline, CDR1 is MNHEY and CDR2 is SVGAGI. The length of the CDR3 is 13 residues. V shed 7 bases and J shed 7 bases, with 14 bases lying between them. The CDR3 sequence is CASNLNGGQPQHF. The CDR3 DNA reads TGTGCCAGCAATTTAAACGGGGGGCAGCCCCAGCATTTT.

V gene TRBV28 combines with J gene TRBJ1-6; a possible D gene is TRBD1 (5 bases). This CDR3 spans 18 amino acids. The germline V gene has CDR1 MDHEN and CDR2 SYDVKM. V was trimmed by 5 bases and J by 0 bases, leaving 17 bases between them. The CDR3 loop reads CASSLGTGGGSYNSPLHF. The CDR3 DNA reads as TGTGCCAGCAGTCTTGGGACCGGCGGGGGCTCCTATAATTCACCCCTCCACTTT. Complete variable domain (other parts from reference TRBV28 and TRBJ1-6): DVKVTQSSRYLVKRTGEKVFLECVQDMDHENMFWYRQDPGLGLRLIYFSYDVKMKEKGDIPEGYSVSREKKERFSLILESASTNQTSMYLCASSLGTGGGSYNSPLHFGNGTRLTVT.

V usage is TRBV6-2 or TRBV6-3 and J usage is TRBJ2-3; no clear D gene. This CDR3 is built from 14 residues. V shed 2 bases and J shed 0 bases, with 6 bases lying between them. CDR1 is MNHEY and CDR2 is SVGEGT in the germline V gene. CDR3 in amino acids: CASSYLRSTDTQYF. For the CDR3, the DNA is TGTGCCAGCAGTTACCTGCGTAGCACAGATACGCAGTATTTT.

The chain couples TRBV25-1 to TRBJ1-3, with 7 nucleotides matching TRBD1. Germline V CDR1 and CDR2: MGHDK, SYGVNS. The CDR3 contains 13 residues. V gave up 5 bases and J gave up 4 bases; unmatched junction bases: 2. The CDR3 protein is CASSKGQGNTIYF. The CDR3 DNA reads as TGTGCCAGCAGTAAGGGACAGGGAAACACCATATATTTT.

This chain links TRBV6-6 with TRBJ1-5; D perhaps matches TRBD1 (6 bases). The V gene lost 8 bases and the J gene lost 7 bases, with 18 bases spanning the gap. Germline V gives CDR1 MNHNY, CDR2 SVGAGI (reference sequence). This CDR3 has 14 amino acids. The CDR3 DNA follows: TGTGCCAGCTACTCAGACGGGGGGGCCCAGCCCCAGCATTTT. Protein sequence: CASYSDGGAQPQHF.

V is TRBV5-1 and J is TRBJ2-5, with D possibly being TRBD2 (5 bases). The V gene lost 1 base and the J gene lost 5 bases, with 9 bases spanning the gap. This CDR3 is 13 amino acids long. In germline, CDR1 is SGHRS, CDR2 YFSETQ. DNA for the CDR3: TGCGCCAGCAGCTTGTCGGGGTGGGAGACCCAGTACTTC. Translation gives CASSLSGWETQYF.

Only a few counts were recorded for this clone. CDR3 DNA sequence: TGTGCCAGCAGCTTCACCGGGGCGGCGGGATCGGGGCATTTT. Amino acids: CASSFTGAAGSGHF. V and J are TRBV28 and TRBJ1-5, with D perhaps TRBD1 (5 bases). The V end was cut by 6 bases, the J end by 15 bases, with 24 bases between. The CDR3 runs 14 residues. Per the germline V gene, CDR1 is MDHEN and CDR2 is SYDVKM. Full variable domain (remainder filled in from reference TRBV28 and TRBJ1-5): DVKVTQSSRYLVKRTGEKVFLECVQDMDHENMFWYRQDPGLGLRLIYFSYDVKMKEKGDIPEGYSVSREKKERFSLILESASTNQTSMYLCASSFTGAAGSGHFGDGTRLSIL.

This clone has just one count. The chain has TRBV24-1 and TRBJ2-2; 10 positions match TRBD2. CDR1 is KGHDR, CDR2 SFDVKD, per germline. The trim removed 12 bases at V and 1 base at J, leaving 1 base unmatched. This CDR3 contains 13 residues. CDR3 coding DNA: TGTGCCGCTAGCGGGGGGAACACCGGGGAGCTGTTTTTT. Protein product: CAASGGNTGELFF.

The CDR3 nucleotides read TGTGCCAGCAGCTCGACAGGACCCTTTGGCTACACCTTC. Residues: CASSSTGPFGYTF. This chain connects TRBV7-2 to TRBJ1-2, with D maybe TRBD1 (6 bases). The V gene lost 4 bases and the J gene lost 7 bases, with 13 bases spanning the gap. Looked up from germline, CDR1 is SGHTA and CDR2 is FQGNSA. This CDR3 comprises 13 residues.

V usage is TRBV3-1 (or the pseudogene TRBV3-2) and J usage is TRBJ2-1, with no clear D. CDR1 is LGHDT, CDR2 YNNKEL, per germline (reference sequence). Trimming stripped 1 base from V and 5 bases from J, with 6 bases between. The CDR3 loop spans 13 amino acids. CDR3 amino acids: CASSQGHHNEQFF. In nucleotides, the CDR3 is TGTGCCAGCAGCCAAGGACACCACAATGAGCAGTTCTTC.

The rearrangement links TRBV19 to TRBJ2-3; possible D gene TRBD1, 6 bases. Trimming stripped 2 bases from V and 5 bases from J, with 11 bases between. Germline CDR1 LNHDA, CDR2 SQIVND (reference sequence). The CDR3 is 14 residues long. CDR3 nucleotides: TGTGCCAGTAGTATAAAGGGGGTTGGAGATACGCAGTATTTT. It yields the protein CASSIKGVGDTQYF. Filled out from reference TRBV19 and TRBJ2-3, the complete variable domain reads DGGITQSPKYLFRKEGQNVTLSCEQNLNHDAMYWYRQDPGQGLRLIYYSQIVNDFQKGDIAEGYSVSREKKESFPLTVTSAQKNPTAFYLCASSIKGVGDTQYFGPGTRLTVL.

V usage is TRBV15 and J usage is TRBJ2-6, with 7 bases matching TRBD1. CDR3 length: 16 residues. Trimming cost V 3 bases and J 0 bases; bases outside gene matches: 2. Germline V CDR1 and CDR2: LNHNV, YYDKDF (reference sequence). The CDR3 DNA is TGTGCCACCAGCAGCGGGGACAGCTCTGGGGCCAACGTCCTGACTTTC. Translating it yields CATSSGDSSGANVLTF.

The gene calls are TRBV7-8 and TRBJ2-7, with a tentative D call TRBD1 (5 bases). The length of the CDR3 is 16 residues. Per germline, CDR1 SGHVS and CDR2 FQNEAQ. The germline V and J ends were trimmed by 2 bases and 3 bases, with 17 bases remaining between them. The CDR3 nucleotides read TGTGCCAGCAGCTTATCTCCAGTGGGGCTTATCTACGAGCAGTACTTC. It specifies CASSLSPVGLIYEQYF.

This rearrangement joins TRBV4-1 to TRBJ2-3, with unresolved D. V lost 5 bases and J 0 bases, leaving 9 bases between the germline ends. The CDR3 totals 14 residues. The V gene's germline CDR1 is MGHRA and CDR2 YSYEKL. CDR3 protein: CASSETPSTDTQYF. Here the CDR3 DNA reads TGCGCCAGCAGCGAGACACCTAGCACAGATACGCAGTATTTT.

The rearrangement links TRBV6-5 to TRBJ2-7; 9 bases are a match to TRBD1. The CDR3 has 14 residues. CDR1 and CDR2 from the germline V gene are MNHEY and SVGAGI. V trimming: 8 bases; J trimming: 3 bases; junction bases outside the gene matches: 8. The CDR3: CASGDRVVLYEQYF. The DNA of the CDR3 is TGTGCCAGCGGGGACAGGGTGGTACTCTACGAGCAGTACTTC.

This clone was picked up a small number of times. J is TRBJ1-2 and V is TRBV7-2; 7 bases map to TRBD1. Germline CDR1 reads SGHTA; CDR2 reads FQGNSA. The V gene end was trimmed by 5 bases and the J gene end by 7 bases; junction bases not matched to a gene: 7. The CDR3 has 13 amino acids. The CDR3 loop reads CASSRQGRTGYTF. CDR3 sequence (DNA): TGTGCCAGCAGCAGACAGGGAAGGACTGGCTACACCTTC. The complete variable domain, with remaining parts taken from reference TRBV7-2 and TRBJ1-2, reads GAGVSQSPSNKVTEKGKDVELRCDPISGHTALYWYRQSLGQGLEFLIYFQGNSAPDKSGLPSDRFSAERTGGSVSTLTIQRTQQEDSAVYLCASSRQGRTGYTFGSGTRLTVV.

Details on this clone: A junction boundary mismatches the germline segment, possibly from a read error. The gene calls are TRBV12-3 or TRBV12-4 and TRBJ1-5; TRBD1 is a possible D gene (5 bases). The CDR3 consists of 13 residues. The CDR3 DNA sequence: TGTGCCAGCAGTCTTGACAGCAACCAGCCCCAGCATTTT. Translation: CASSLDSNQPQHF.

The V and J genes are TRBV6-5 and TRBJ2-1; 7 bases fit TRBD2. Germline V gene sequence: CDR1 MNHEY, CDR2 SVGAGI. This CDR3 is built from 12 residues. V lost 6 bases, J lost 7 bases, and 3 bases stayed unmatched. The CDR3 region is CASRGGSNEQFF. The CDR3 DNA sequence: TGTGCCAGCAGGGGGGGGTCGAATGAGCAGTTCTTC.

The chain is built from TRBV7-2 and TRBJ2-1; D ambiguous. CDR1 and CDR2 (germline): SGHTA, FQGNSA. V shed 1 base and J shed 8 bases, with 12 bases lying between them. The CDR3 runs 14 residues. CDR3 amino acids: CASSLGIGAYEQFF. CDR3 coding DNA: TGTGCCAGCAGCTTAGGTATTGGAGCGTATGAGCAGTTCTTC.

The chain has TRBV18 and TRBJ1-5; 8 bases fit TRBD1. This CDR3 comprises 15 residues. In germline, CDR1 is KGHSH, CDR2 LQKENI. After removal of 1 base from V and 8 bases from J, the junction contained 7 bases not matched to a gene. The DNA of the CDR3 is TGTGCCAGCTCACCACAGGCAGGGGGCGGGGAGCCCCAGCATTTT. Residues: CASSPQAGGGEPQHF.

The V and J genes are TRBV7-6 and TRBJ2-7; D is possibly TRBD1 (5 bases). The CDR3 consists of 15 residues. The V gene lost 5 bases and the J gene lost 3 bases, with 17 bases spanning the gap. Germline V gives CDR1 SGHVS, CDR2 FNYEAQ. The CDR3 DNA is TGTGCCAGCAGCCCCGGCCAGGGTGCCTACTACGAGCAGTACTTC. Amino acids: CASSPGQGAYYEQYF. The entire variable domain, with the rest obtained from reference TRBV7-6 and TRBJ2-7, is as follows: GAGVSQSPRYKVTKRGQDVALRCDPISGHVSLYWYRQALGQGPEFLTYFNYEAQQDKSGLPNDRFSAERPEGSISTLTIQRTEQRDSAMYRCASSPGQGAYYEQYFGPGTRLTVT.

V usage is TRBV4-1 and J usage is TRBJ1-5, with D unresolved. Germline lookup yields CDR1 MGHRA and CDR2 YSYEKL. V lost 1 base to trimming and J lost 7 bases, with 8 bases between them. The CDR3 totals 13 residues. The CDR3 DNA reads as TGCGCCAGCAGCCAAGGGCCGGGGCAGCCCCAGCATTTT. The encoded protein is CASSQGPGQPQHF.

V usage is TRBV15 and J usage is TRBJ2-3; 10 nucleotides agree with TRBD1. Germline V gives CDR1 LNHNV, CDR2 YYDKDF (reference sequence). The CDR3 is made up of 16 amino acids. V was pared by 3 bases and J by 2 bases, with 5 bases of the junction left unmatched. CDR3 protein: CATSRTGTGATDTQYF. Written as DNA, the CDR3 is TGTGCCACCAGCAGGACCGGGACAGGGGCCACAGATACGCAGTATTTT.

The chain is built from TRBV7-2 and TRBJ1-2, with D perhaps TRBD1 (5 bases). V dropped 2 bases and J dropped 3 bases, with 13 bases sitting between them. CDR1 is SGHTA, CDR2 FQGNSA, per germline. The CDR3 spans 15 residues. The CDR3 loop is CASSLTSRDDYGYTF. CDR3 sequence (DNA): TGTGCCAGCAGCTTAACCTCCAGGGATGACTATGGCTACACCTTC.